This T cell receptor (beta chain) was captured by sequencing in a study of cytomegalovirus exposure and HLA in healthy donors. General observations from the study: It was confirmed in vitro that a few of the CMV-associated chains were specific for CMV antigens. Subsequent analysis revealed that first-cohort TCR clusters tended to co-occur in the 120 or so validation repertoires. Most TCR sequences were uncommon, yet certain public TCRs appeared in many donors.

The germline V gene encodes CDR1 SGHDN and CDR2 FVKESK. CDR3 size: 11 residues. The ends were cut back, 5 bases at V and 9 bases at J, with 10 bases in the middle. The donors were part of the validation cohort, which consisted of about 130 subjects and was separate from the first cohort of 666 subjects. On this clone: The antigen remains undetermined.

Clones were read by immunoSEQ multiplex PCR, and TCRdb kept only the in-frame ones, dropping some. This table has approximately 150,000 clones, about 87% appearing once. The TCR sequence derives from a woman aged 30 to 39 in good health and CMV-seronegative. This rearrangement joins TRBV14 to TRBJ2-5; possible D gene TRBD2, 7 bases. What was sequenced was PBMCs. CDR3 amino acids: CASSKGGAQYF. CDR3 bases: TGTGCCAGCAGCAAAGGGGGGGCCCAGTACTTC.